This T cell receptor beta chain derives from a study of graft-versus-host responses after intestinal transplantation. Overall study: Recipients got multivisceral, liver-intestinal, or isolated intestinal transplants. Tacrolimus and steroids were given for two to three years to all recipients after anti-thymocyte globulin induction. Study results and limitations: Allografts carried high graft-versus-host to host-versus-graft clonal ratios in patients having graft-donor T cell macrochimerism. GvH clones turned up in recipient marrow; some had shown up first in ileum or blood.

Of note for this clone: Antigen: not known.

Germline V gene data show CDR1 as LGHNA and CDR2 as YNFKEQ. The CDR3 extends over 14 amino acids. Trimming pared 4 bases from V and 6 bases from J, leaving 15 bases between. Here immunoSEQ multiplex PCR was the method, and the copy in TCRdb shows in-frame clones only, minus some. Of about 88,000 clones in the sample, 94% were seen once. This chain links TRBV4-2 with TRBJ1-2; unclear D gene. Here the sequenced sample was unstimulated CD4+ T cells sorted from spleen or lymph node cells, taken before transplant. This TCR came from a human donor who was the organ donor for an intestinal transplant. Here the CDR3 reads CASSLDLRGDGYTF. CDR3 coding DNA: TGTGCCAGCAGCCTAGACCTCAGAGGAGATGGCTACACCTTC.